This T cell receptor beta chain derives from a study of blood T cell repertoires in COVID-19. Study context: T cells, B-cell-depleted T cells, or PBMCs supplied cDNA or gDNA.

Sequencing was performed with immunoSEQ multiplex PCR; in TCRdb, only in-frame clones are kept and a portion is missing. The repertoire includes 350,000 to 400,000 clones, more than 70% of them detected once, and 0.9% to 1.5% sits in the top ten. This CDR3 has 12 residues. Trimming cost V 3 bases and J 7 bases, with 12 bases left between them. Germline V gives CDR1 GTSNPN, CDR2 SVGIG (reference sequence). Membership in each cohort depended on participant-reported clinical history. Two negative PCRs, clearance, or symptom resolution had been documented for recovered Cohort 3 donors. The sequence came from a woman under 30 who had recovered from COVID-19. The rearrangement joins TRBV30 to TRBJ1-2, with TRBD1 as a possible D gene (6 bases). What was sequenced was PBMCs or T cells enriched from blood (not recorded which). CDR3 sequence (DNA): TGTGCCTGGAGGGGGGCAGGGTTTGGCTACACCTTC. Translated, it gives CAWRGAGFGYTF.